The next 16 T cell receptor beta chains were all read from a single sample in a study of cytomegalovirus exposure and HLA in healthy donors. With 60 Vbeta and 13 Jbeta primers, the PCR was carried out. Profiling relied on immunoSEQ multiplex PCR, and the TCRdb table lists in-frame clones only, not all of them. The table lists approximately 180,000 clones, with around 6% in the top ten. The material sequenced was PBMCs. The source of these receptors is a man aged 30 to 39 in good health and CMV-seronegative.

The CDR3 loop reads CAWSTGNEPQHF. The CDR3 DNA is TGTGCCTGGAGTACAGGGAATGAGCCCCAGCATTTT. J is TRBJ1-5 and V is TRBV30; maybe TRBD1 (6 bases). Germline CDR1 GTSNPN, CDR2 SVGIG (reference sequence). Trimming removed 2 bases from V and 8 bases from J, with 10 bases in between. The CDR3 is made up of 12 amino acids.

Remarks on this clone: The CDR3 does not end in the conserved phenylalanine or tryptophan, so this is likely a read error. CDR3 coding DNA: TGTGCCAGCTCACAAGGACAGGATCGCACTGAAGCTTTCCTT. Translating it yields CASSQGQDRTEAFL. The J gene is TRBJ1-1, the V gene TRBV18; TRBD1 matches at 7 bases. Germline assignment: CDR1 KGHSH and CDR2 LQKENI. The CDR3 sequence is 14 residues long. The V gene end was trimmed by 4 bases and the J gene end by 4 bases; junction bases not matched to a gene: 6.

The J gene is TRBJ2-5, the V gene TRBV9; TRBD2 matches 7 bases. The CDR3 is made up of 14 amino acids. Trimming at V came to 0 bases and at J to 3 bases, leaving 2 bases not matched to a gene. CDR1 is SGDLS, CDR2 YYNGEE, per germline. The CDR3 DNA sequence: TGTGCCAGCAGCGTAGACGGGGGGAAAGAGACCCAGTACTTC. This codes for CASSVDGGKETQYF.

The gene calls are TRBV28 and TRBJ2-6; D is unresolved. CDR3 length equals 16 residues. The germline V gene has CDR1 MDHEN and CDR2 SYDVKM. Trimming took 5 bases from V and 2 from J, leaving 13 bases between them. The CDR3, as DNA: TGTGCCAGCAGTCTTTCGATGGGCACTGGGGCCAACGTCCTGACTTTC. This encodes CASSLSMGTGANVLTF.

The gene calls are TRBV4-3 and TRBJ1-2; the match to TRBD1 covers 7 bases. The CDR3 spans 15 residues. CDR1 is LGHNA, CDR2 YSLEER, per germline. V lost 3 bases and J lost 6; bases outside the gene matches: 10. Written as DNA, the CDR3 is TGCGCCAGCAGCCAGGACCTAATACAGGGGAATGGCTACACCTTC. Translated: CASSQDLIQGNGYTF.

J is TRBJ2-7 and V is TRBV13, with a tentative D call TRBD2 (5 bases). Trimming removed 2 bases at V and 3 bases at J, with 17 bases between. This CDR3 comprises 16 residues. Germline assignment: CDR1 PRHDT and CDR2 FYEKMQ (reference sequence). The CDR3 nucleotides are TGTGCCAGCAGCTTAATCAGTAGGATGGGGAGCTACGAGCAGTACTTC. Translating it yields CASSLISRMGSYEQYF.

This chain connects TRBV6-1 to TRBJ2-5, with 11 bases identical to TRBD2. CDR1 MNHNS and CDR2 SASEGT come from the germline V gene. The CDR3 contains 15 residues. V gave up 7 bases and J gave up 5 bases; unmatched junction bases: 9. The CDR3, as DNA: TGTGCCAGCACCCCAGGTGCTAGCGGGGGGGAGACCCAGTACTTC. Translation gives CASTPGASGGETQYF.

V and J are TRBV6-5 and TRBJ2-1, with TRBD2 matching over 7 bases. J was trimmed by 8 bases and V by 0 bases; bases with no gene match: 7. Germline CDR1 MNHEY, CDR2 SVGAGI. This CDR3 is 15 amino acids long. CDR3 bases: TGTGCCAGCAGTTACTCGGGCGGGAGAACGCATGAGCAGTTCTTC. Translating it yields CASSYSGGRTHEQFF.

In DNA form, the CDR3 reads TGTGCCAGCAAATATACGCTAGGGGGCGGGGGCTACACCTTC. Translated: CASKYTLGGGGYTF. The chain uses TRBV6-5 and TRBJ1-2; 7 nucleotides align to TRBD1. Losses at the gene ends were 7 bases for V and 8 bases for J; bases not matched to a gene: 13. The CDR3 is made up of 14 amino acids. Germline V CDR1 and CDR2: MNHEY, SVGAGI.

V gene TRBV18 combines with J gene TRBJ1-2; 9 bases fit TRBD1. With V trimmed by 1 base and J by 8 bases, 5 bases remained unmatched. The CDR3 is made up of 14 amino acids. Per germline, CDR1 KGHSH and CDR2 LQKENI. This CDR3 reads CASSPQPDRGGYTF. The CDR3 region has the DNA TGTGCCAGCTCACCACAGCCGGACAGGGGCGGCTACACCTTC.

The rearrangement joins TRBV5-5 to TRBJ1-1; D is undetermined. Trimming stripped 0 bases from V and 0 bases from J, with 6 bases between. CDR1 and CDR2 from the germline V gene are SGHKS and YYEKEE (reference sequence). This CDR3 spans 14 amino acids. The CDR3 region is CASSLGHLNTEAFF. DNA for the CDR3: TGTGCCAGCAGCTTGGGACACCTGAACACTGAAGCTTTCTTT.

This chain joins TRBV21-1 and TRBJ1-3; the table's D call, TRBD1, has no DNA check behind it. TRBV21-1 is labeled a pseudogene. CDR3 length equals 16 residues. This CDR3 is CASIPQGTFSGNTIYF. Here the CDR3 DNA reads TGTGCCAGCATTCCACAGGGGACTTTCTCTGGAAACACCATATATTTT.

DNA of the CDR3: TGTGCCAGCACCTGGACTGCGACTAGCGGGAGCTCCTACGAGCAGTACTTC. This encodes CASTWTATSGSSYEQYF. This rearrangement joins TRBV7-9 to TRBJ2-7; 12 bases match TRBD2. V lost 7 bases, J lost 0 bases, and 10 bases stayed unmatched. Germline values: CDR1 SEHNR, CDR2 FQNEAQ (reference sequence). CDR3 length equals 17 residues.

The chain carries TRBV2 and TRBJ1-2; D unresolved. Trimming removed 7 bases from V and 7 bases from J, with 7 bases in between. The germline V gene encodes CDR1 SNHLY and CDR2 FYNNEI. The CDR3 spans 10 residues. The CDR3 sequence is CASKGGGYTF. The CDR3 DNA is TGTGCCAGCAAGGGAGGTGGCTACACCTTC.

V usage is TRBV9 and J usage is TRBJ1-2; 7 bases are a match to TRBD1. Germline CDR1 is SGDLS and CDR2 is YYNGEE. Trimming cost V 7 bases and J 4 bases; bases outside gene matches: 13. This CDR3 comprises 15 residues. CDR3 bases: TGTGCCAGCGTACAGGGGTCGACTGGAAGCTATGGCTACACCTTC. Protein sequence: CASVQGSTGSYGYTF.

The V and J genes are TRBV9 and TRBJ2-1; tentatively, D is TRBD1 (8 bases). CDR3 size: 17 residues. Trimming took off 3 bases at V and 3 bases at J, with 19 bases between the two ends. The V gene's germline CDR1 is SGDLS and CDR2 YYNGEE. CDR3 residues: CASSGNNRGGFYNEQFF. CDR3 bases: TGTGCCAGCAGCGGAAATAACAGGGGGGGGTTCTACAATGAGCAGTTCTTC.